This TCR beta chain was recovered during a study of PD-1 blockade in classical Hodgkin lymphoma. The time point denotes: cycle 4 day 1 (C4D1), after 5 to 7 weeks of nivolumab. All patients experienced relapse after autologous stem cell transplantation, and brentuximab vedotin exposure was variable. Researchers report purifying CD4+ T cells from thawed PBMCs by magnetic negative selection. Assay used: immunoSEQ multiplex PCR; TCRdb lists only in-frame clones, some missing. The sample comprises 25,000 to 30,000 clones, approximately 90% of which are singletons, and about 0.45% rests with the top ten. The CDR3 sequence is 17 residues long. The V and J ends lost 1 base and 0 bases, in that order; junction bases with no gene match: 8. The V gene's germline CDR1 is MGHRA and CDR2 YSYEKL. Only a few counts were recorded for this clone.

Material: CD4+ T cells from blood, obtained before the fourth cycle of nivolumab. The source of this sequence is a human donor with classical Hodgkin lymphoma. The chain couples TRBV4-1 to TRBJ2-7, with TRBD2 matching over 8 bases. CDR3 sequence: CASSQGRLAGSSYEQYF. The CDR3 coding sequence is TGCGCCAGCAGCCAAGGACGCTTAGCGGGGAGCTCCTACGAGCAGTACTTC.